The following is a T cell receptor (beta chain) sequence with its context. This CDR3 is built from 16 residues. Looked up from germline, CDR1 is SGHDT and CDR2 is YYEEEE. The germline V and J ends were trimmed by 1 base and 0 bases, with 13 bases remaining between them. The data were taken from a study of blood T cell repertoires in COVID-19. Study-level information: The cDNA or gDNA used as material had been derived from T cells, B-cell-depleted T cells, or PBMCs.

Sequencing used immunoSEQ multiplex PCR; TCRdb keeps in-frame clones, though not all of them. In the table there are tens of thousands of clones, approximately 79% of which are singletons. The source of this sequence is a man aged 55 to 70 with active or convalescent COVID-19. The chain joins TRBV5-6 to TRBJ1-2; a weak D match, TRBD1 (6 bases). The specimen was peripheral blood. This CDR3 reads CASSLNRVGANYGYTF. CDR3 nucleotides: TGTGCCAGCAGCTTGAACAGGGTAGGAGCTAACTATGGCTACACCTTC.